Here is one T cell receptor (beta chain) with its context. The PCR was carried out with 60 Vbeta primers and 13 Jbeta primers. Sequenced by immunoSEQ multiplex PCR; TCRdb stores in-frame clones only, minus some. Its clone listing holds 130,000 to 150,000 clones. Germline lookup yields CDR1 MGHRA and CDR2 YSYEKL. CDR3 size: 16 residues. V was trimmed by 2 bases and J by 5 bases, leaving 18 bases between them. These data come from a study of cytomegalovirus exposure and HLA in healthy donors. The genes are TRBV4-1 and TRBJ2-5; a possible D gene is TRBD1 (6 bases). The receptor's source is a man aged 35-49 years in good health and CMV-seronegative. The sample was PBMCs. CDR3 loop: CASSQSGDILRETQYF. The CDR3 DNA sequence: TGCGCCAGCAGCCAAAGTGGGGACATCCTCCGGGAGACCCAGTACTTC.